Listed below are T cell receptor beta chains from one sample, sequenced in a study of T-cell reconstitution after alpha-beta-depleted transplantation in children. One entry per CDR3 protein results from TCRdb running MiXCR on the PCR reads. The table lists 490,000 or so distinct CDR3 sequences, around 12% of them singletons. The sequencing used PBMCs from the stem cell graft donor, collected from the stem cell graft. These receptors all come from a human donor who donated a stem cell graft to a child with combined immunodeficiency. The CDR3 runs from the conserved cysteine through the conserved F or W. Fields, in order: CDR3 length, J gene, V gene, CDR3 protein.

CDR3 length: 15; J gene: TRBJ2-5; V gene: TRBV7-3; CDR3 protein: CASSLMGQRGETQYF
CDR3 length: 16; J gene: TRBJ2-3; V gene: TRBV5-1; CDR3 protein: CASSPGLAVNTDTQYF
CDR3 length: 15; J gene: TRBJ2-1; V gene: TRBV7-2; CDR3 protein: CASSLLRELGHEQFF
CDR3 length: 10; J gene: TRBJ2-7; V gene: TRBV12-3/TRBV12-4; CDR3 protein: CASTAYEQYF
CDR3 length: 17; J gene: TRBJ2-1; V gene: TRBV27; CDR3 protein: CASSVGLAGSSYNEQFF
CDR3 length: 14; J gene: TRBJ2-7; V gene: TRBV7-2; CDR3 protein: CASSQTSGPYEQYF
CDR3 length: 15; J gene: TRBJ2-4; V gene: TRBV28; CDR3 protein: CASSPLWGAQNIQYF
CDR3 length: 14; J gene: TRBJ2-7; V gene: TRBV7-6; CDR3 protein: CASSPAGPNYEQYF
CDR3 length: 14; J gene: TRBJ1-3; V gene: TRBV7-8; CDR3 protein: CASSFWSSGNTIYF
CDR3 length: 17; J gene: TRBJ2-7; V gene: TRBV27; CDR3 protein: CASSLSLTGTDPYEQYF
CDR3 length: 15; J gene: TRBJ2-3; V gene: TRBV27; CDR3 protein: CASSLDRAGTDTQYF
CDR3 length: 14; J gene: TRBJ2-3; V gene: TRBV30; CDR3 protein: CAWRKSPLSGTQYF
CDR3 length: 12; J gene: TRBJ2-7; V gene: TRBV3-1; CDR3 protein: CASSQTPWEQYF
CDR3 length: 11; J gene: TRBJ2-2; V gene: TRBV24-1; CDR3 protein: CATSETGELFF
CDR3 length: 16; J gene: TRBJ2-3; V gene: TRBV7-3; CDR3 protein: CASSRHGGRRTDTQYF
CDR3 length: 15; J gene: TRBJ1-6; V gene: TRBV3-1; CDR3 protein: CASSQDYRGYSPLHF
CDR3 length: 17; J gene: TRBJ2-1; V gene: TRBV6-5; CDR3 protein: CASSYSYSGDSYNEQFF
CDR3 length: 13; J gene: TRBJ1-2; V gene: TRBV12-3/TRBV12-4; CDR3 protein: CASSTRTGEGYTF
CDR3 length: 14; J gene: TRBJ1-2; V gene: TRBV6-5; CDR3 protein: CASSYLADGYGYTF
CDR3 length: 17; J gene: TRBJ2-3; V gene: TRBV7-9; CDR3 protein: CASSSNGGWGSTDTQYF
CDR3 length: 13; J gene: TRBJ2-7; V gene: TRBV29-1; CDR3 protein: CSAIAAGGGEQYF
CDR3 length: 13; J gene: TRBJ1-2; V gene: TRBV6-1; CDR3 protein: CASSGGANYGYTF
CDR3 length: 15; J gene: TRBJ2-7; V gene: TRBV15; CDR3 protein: CATSRVTGGSYEQYF
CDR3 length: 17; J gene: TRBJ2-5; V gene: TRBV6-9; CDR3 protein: CASSYSPWVWTGETQYF
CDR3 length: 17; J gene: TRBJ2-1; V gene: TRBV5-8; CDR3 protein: CASPSGQVVSSYNEQFF
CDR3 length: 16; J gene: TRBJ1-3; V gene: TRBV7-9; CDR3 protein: CASSLGRPSSGNTIYF
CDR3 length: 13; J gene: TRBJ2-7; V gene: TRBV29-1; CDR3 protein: CSVLDRSSYEQYF
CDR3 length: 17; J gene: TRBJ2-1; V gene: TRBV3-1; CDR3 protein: CASSQVPHGTGGNEQFF
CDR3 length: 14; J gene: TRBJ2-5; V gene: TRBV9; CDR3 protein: CASSFTSAQETQYF
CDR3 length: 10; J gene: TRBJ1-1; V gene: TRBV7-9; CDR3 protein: CASRDTEAFF
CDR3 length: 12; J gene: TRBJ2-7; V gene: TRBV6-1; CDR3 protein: CASSEGPYEQYF
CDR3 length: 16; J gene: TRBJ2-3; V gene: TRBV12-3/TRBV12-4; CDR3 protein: CASRLGGLRRTDTQYF
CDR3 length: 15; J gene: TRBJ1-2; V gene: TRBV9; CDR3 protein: CASSSEDRAHYGYTF
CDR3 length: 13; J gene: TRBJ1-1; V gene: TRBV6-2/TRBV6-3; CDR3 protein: CASSYYQTGEAFF
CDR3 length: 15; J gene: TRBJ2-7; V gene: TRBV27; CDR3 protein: CASSSRGLPLYEQYF
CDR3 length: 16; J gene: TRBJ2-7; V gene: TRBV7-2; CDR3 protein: CASSLDRGLYVYEQYF
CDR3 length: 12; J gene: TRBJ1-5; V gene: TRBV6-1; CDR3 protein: CASGLSDQPQHF
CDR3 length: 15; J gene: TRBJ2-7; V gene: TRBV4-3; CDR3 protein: CASSQDGGEGYEQYF
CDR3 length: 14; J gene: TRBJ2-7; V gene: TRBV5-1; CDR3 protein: CASSLGGARFEQYF
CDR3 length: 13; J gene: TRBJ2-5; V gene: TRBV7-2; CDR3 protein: CASSPQGVQTQYF
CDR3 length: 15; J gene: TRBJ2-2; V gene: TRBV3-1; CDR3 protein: CASSHARRGPGELFF
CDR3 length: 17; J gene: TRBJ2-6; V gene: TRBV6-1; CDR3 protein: CASSRQGGASGANVLTF
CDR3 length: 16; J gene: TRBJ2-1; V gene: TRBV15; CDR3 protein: CATSRSADRGRGEQFF
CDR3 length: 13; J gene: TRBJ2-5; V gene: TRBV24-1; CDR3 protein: CATRPPLGETQYF
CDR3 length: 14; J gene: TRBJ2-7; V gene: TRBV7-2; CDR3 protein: CASSFGGGRYEQYF
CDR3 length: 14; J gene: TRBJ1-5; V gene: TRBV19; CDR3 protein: CASSMSGEDQPQHF
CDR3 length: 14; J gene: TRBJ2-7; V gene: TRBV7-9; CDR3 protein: CASADSGFRDEQYF
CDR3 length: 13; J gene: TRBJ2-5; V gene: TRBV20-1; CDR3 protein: CSASLSSGETQYF
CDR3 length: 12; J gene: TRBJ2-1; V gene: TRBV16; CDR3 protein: CASSQLINEQFF
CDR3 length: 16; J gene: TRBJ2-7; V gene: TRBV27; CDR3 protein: CASSFDRGALTYEQYF
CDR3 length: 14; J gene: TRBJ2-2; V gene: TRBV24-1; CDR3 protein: CATSWTGVTGELFF
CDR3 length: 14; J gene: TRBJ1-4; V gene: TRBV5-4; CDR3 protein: CASSLQDISEKLFF
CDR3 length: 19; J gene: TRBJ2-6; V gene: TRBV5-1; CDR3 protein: CASSGTSGRPNSGANVLTF
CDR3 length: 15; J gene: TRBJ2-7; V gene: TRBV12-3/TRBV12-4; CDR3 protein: CASSLGGTFTYEQYF
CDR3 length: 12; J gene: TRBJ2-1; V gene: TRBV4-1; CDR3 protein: CASSQVGNEQFF
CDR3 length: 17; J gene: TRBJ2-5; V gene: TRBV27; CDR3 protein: CASSLIFGGGPQETQYF
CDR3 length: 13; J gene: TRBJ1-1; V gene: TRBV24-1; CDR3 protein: CATRKTGGAEAFF
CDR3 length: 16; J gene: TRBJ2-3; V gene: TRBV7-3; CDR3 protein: CASSLTPGGSTDTQYF
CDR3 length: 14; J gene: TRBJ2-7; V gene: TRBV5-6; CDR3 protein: CASSSGLFGYEQYF
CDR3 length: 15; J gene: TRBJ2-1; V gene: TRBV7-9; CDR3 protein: CASSSGLAGPNEQFF